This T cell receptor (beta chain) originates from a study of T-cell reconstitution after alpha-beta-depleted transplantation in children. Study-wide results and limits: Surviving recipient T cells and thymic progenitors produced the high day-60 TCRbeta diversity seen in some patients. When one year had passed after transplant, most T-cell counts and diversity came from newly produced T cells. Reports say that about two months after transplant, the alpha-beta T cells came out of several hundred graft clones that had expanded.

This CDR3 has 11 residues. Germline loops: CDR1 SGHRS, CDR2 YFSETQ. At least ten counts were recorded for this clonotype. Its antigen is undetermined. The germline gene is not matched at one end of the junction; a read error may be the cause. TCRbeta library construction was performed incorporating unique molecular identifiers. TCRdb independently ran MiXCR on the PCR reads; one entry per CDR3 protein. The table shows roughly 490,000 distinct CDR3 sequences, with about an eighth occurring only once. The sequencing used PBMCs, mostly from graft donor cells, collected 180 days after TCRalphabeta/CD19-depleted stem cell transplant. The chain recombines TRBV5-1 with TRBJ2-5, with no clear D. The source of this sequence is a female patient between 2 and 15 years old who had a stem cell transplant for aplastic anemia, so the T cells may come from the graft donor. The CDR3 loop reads CASRRQETQYF. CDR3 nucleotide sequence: TGTGCCAGCAGACGGCAAGAGACCCAGTACTTC.